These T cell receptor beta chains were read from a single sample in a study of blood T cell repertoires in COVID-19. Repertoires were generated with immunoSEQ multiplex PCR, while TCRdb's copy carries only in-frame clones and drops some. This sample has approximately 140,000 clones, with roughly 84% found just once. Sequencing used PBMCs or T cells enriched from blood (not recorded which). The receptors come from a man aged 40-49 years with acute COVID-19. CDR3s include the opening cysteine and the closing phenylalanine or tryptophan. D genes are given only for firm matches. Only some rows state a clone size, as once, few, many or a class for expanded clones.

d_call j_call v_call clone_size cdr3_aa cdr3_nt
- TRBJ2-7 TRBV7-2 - CASSLASTFEYEQYF TGTGCCAGCAGCTTAGCGTCCACCTTCGAGTACGAGCAGTACTTC
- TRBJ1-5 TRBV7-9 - CASSSSPGPQHF TGTGCCAGCAGCTCCTCACCGGGGCCCCAGCATTTT
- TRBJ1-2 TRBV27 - CASSSNRVPSSNYGYTF TGTGCCAGCAGTTCCAACAGGGTACCCTCTTCAAACTATGGCTACACCTTC
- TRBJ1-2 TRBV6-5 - CASSSGQRSGDGYTF TGTGCCAGCAGTTCCGGACAACGCTCTGGGGATGGCTACACCTTC
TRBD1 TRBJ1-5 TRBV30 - CAWSVYRGVPVSNQPQHF TGTGCCTGGAGTGTGTACAGGGGCGTCCCGGTTAGCAATCAGCCCCAGCATTTT
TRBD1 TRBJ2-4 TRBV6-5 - CASSSPTGPAKNIQYF TGTGCCAGCAGTTCCCCGACAGGGCCTGCCAAAAACATTCAGTACTTC
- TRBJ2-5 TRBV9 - CASSADSGQETQYF TGTGCCAGCAGCGCCGACAGTGGACAAGAGACCCAGTACTTC
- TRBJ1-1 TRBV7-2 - CASSWYREGDTEAFF TGTGCCAGCAGCTGGTACAGGGAAGGGGACACTGAAGCTTTCTTT
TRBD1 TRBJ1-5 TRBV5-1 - CASSPGQGLISNQPQHF TGCGCCAGCAGCCCGGGACAGGGACTTATTAGCAATCAGCCCCAGCATTTT
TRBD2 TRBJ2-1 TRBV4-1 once CASSQEVAIAGGTYNEQFF TGCGCCAGCAGCCAAGAGGTGGCCATAGCGGGGGGGACCTACAATGAGCAGTTCTTC
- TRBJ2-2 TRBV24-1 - CATSDYDRKGTGELFF TGTGCCACCAGTGATTATGACAGAAAAGGCACCGGGGAGCTGTTTTTT
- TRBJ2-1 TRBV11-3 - CASSLDRGDYNEQFF TGTGCCAGCAGCTTAGATCGAGGAGATTACAATGAGCAGTTCTTC
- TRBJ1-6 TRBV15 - CATGQNYNSPLHF TGTGCCACCGGCCAGAACTATAATTCACCCCTCCACTTT
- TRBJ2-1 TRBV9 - CASSLYSGNEQFF TGTGCCAGCAGCCTGTACAGTGGGAATGAGCAGTTCTTC
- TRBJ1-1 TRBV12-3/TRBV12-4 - CASKKRENTEAFF TGTGCCAGCAAGAAGAGGGAGAACACTGAAGCTTTCTTT
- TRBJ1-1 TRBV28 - CASSSPDAGEAFF TGTGCCAGCAGTTCCCCGGATGCAGGGGAAGCTTTCTTT
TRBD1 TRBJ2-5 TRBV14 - CASSRTGALGGTQYF TGTGCCAGCAGCCGTACAGGGGCCCTCGGTGGGACCCAGTACTTC
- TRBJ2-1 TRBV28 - CASSPNTDGGSSYNEQFF TGTGCCAGCAGTCCGAACACAGACGGGGGAAGCTCCTACAATGAGCAGTTCTTC
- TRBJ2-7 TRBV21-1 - CASSNDYITIYEQYF TGTGCCAGCAGCAATGATTACATCACCATCTACGAGCAGTACTTC
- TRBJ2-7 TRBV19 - CASSGQSSYEQYF TGTGCCAGTAGTGGACAAAGCTCCTACGAGCAGTACTTC
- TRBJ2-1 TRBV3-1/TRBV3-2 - CASSFNNEQFF TGTGCCAGCAGCTTCAACAATGAGCAGTTCTTC
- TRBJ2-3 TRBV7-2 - CASSLVYSSTDTQYF TGTGCCAGCAGCTTAGTTTACTCTAGCACAGATACGCAGTATTTT
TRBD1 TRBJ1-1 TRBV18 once CASSPWTGGIEAFF TGTGCCAGCTCACCTTGGACAGGGGGCATTGAAGCTTTCTTT
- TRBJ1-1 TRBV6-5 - CASSPLGGTEAFF TGTGCCAGCAGCCCCTTGGGGGGAACTGAAGCTTTCTTT
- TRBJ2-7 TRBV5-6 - CASRSGGSYEQYF TGTGCCAGCAGATCTGGCGGATCCTACGAGCAGTACTTC
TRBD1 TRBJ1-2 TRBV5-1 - CASSLGDRVDGYTF TGCGCCAGCAGCTTGGGGGACAGGGTGGATGGCTACACCTTC
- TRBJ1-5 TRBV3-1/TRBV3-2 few CASSQDINQPQHF TGTGCCAGCAGCCAAGATATCAATCAGCCCCAGCATTTT
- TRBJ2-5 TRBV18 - CASSRQPDQETQYF TGTGCCAGCTCACGACAGCCCGACCAAGAGACCCAGTACTTC
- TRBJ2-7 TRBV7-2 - CASSPADGSLGYEQYF TGTGCCAGCAGCCCCGCGGATGGGAGCTTGGGGTACGAGCAGTACTTC
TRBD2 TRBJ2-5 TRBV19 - CASSIGGGDSGETQYF TGTGCCAGTAGTATAGGCGGGGGGGACTCGGGAGAGACCCAGTACTTC
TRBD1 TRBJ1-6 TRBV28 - CASRLTGDNSPLHF TGTGCCAGCAGGTTGACAGGGGATAATTCACCCCTCCACTTT
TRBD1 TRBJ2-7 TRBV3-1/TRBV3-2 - CASSPGQGLGYEQYF TGTGCCAGCAGCCCGGGACAGGGTTTGGGCTACGAGCAGTACTTC
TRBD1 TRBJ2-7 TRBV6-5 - CASSFSTGWNEQYF TGTGCCAGCAGTTTCTCGACAGGGTGGAACGAGCAGTACTTC
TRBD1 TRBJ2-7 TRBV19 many CASNTGTGVHEQYF TGTGCCAGTAATACCGGGACAGGGGTCCACGAGCAGTACTTC
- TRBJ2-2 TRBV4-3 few CASSQDRGGELFF TGCGCCAGCAGCCAAGATCGGGGCGGGGAGCTGTTTTTT
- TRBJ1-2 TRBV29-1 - CSVEDPNRNYGYTF TGCAGCGTTGAAGATCCTAACAGAAACTATGGCTACACCTTC
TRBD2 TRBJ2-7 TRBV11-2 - CASSLGWSSGRAPYEQYF TGTGCCAGCAGCTTAGGTTGGTCTAGCGGGAGGGCCCCCTACGAGCAGTACTTC
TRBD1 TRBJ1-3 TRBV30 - CAGDRTGVGNTIYF TGTGCCGGAGACCGGACAGGGGTTGGAAACACCATATATTTT
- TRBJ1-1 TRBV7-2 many CASSRVAFF TGTGCCAGCAGCCGGGTAGCTTTCTTT
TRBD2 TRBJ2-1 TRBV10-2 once CASSTSGNYNEQFF TGCGCCAGCAGCACTAGCGGAAACTACAATGAGCAGTTCTTC
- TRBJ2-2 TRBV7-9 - CASRPLAGSPTGELFF TGTGCCAGCAGACCCTTGGCGGGGAGTCCAACCGGGGAGCTGTTTTTT
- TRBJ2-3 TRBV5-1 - CASSLEGRGTQYF TGCGCCAGCAGCTTGGAAGGGCGGGGTACGCAGTATTTT
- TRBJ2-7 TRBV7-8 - CASSLAGGGILYEQYF TGTGCCAGCAGCCTAGCAGGGGGAGGGATTCTGTACGAGCAGTACTTC
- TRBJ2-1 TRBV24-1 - CATSDSRGAHSYNEQFF TGTGCCACCAGTGATTCCCGGGGGGCCCACTCCTACAATGAGCAGTTCTTC
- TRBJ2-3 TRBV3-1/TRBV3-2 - CASSPPRLTDTQYF TGTGCCAGCAGCCCTCCGCGTCTCACAGATACGCAGTATTTT
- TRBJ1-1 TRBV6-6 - CASSYRIGRATEAFF TGTGCCAGCAGTTACCGTATAGGGAGGGCAACTGAAGCTTTCTTT
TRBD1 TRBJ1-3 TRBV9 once CASSDRGGENTIYF TGTGCCAGCAGTGACAGGGGTGGCGAAAACACCATATATTTT
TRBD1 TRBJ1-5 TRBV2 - CASREDRGPHQPQHF TGTGCCAGCAGGGAAGACAGGGGGCCCCATCAGCCCCAGCATTTT
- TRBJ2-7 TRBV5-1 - CASSPGGTGHEQYF TGCGCCAGCAGCCCGGGGGGGACAGGGCACGAGCAGTACTTC
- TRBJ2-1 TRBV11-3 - CASSLGEDLGSTNEQFF TGTGCCAGCAGCTTAGGAGAGGATTTAGGCTCAACTAATGAGCAGTTCTTC